This T cell receptor beta chain was sequenced in a study of OX40 agonist ivuxolimab in advanced cancers. For the study at large: Treatment of patients was with ivuxolimab, an agonistic anti-OX40 (CD134) antibody. The patients received ivuxolimab by intravenous route every 2 weeks at 0.01 to 10 mg/kg. Study results and caveats: CD8+ T cells (on average) carried more expanded clones than CD4+ T cells.

Comments on this clone: Its antigen is as yet unknown.

CDR3 length equals 13 residues. Germline V gene lookup returns CDR1 MNHEY and CDR2 SVGAGI. Trimming left V 5 bases short and J 3 bases short, with 11 bases between. Sequencing used immunoSEQ multiplex PCR; TCRdb keeps in-frame clones, though not all of them. The sample has about 28,000 clones; more than 75% are singletons. The receptor was isolated from an adult with an advanced solid tumor such as melanoma, head and neck, liver or kidney cancer. Source: CD4+ or CD8+ T cells sorted from blood, taken in a trial of the OX40 agonist ivuxolimab. This rearrangement joins TRBV6-5 to TRBJ2-7; D not certain. CDR3 nucleotides: TGTGCCAGCAGTGAAGAAAGATACTACGAGCAGTACTTC. This encodes CASSEERYYEQYF.